The 27 T cell receptor beta chains below come from one sample, sequenced in a study of blood T cell repertoires in COVID-19. Profiling relied on immunoSEQ multiplex PCR, and the TCRdb table lists in-frame clones only, not all of them. The data contain 150,000 to 200,000 clones, 81% of them singletons. Sequences were obtained from peripheral blood. The receptors shown here come from a man aged 55-75 years with active or convalescent COVID-19.

This chain links TRBV5-1 with TRBJ2-5, with D possibly TRBD1 on 6 matching bases. The CDR3 length is 15 residues. V was clipped by 4 bases and J by 3 bases, with 16 bases between them. Per germline, CDR1 SGHRS and CDR2 YFSETQ. The CDR3 spells CASSLGPRQEETQYF. CDR3 in DNA: TGCGCCAGCAGCCTGGGGCCAAGACAGGAAGAGACCCAGTACTTC.

This chain links TRBV10-3 with TRBJ2-2; TRBD1 matches at 11 bases. The CDR3 spans 15 residues. Germline V gene sequence: CDR1 ENHRY, CDR2 SYGVKD. J was trimmed by 6 bases and V by 5 bases; bases with no gene match: 5. The CDR3 reads CAISPGQGVAGELFF. DNA for the CDR3: TGTGCCATCAGTCCGGGACAGGGGGTTGCCGGGGAGCTGTTTTTT.

The chain has TRBV18 and TRBJ1-1, with D possibly being TRBD1 (6 bases). The CDR3 covers 12 residues. In germline, CDR1 is KGHSH, CDR2 LQKENI. The V gene lost 3 bases and the J gene lost 7 bases, with 9 bases spanning the gap. The CDR3 DNA sequence: TGTGCCAGCTCACCCGACAGGAATGAAGCTTTCTTT. It encodes CASSPDRNEAFF.

The gene calls are TRBV6-2 or TRBV6-3 and TRBJ2-5, with 11 bases identical to TRBD2. The germline CDR1 and CDR2 sequences are MNHEY and SVGEGT. Germline trimming cut 6 bases from V and 2 bases from J; bases unmatched to any gene: 11. The CDR3 is 17 residues long. CDR3: CASSLGLAGGPQETQYF. The CDR3 DNA reads as TGTGCCAGCAGCCTAGGGCTAGCGGGAGGTCCACAAGAGACCCAGTACTTC.

The table lists this clone with a few counts. The chain recombines TRBV5-4 with TRBJ2-1; a possible D gene is TRBD1 (5 bases). Trimming cost V 4 bases and J 6 bases, with 11 bases left between them. This CDR3 has 13 amino acids. Germline V CDR1 and CDR2: SGHNT, YYREEE (reference sequence). CDR3 residues: CASSPRQINEQFF. Written as DNA, the CDR3 is TGTGCCAGCAGCCCGAGACAGATCAATGAGCAGTTCTTC.

The chain employs TRBV6-5 and TRBJ1-6; D is perhaps TRBD1 (6 bases). This CDR3 contains 12 residues. The V and J ends lost 5 bases and 10 bases respectively, with 9 bases between them. CDR1 and CDR2 (germline): MNHEY, SVGAGI. The CDR3 region has the DNA TGTGCCAGCAGTCGCGGGGGCTCACCCCTCCACTTT. Translation: CASSRGGSPLHF.

The V gene is TRBV5-4, the J gene TRBJ2-1, with D possibly TRBD2 on 5 matching bases. This CDR3 is 15 amino acids long. Per the germline V gene, CDR1 is SGHNT and CDR2 is YYREEE (reference sequence). V was clipped by 2 bases and J by 7 bases, with 16 bases between them. In DNA form, the CDR3 reads TGTGCCAGCAGCTTAAGATCCAGCGGAGGTAATGAGCAGTTCTTC. Encoded protein: CASSLRSSGGNEQFF.

The V call is TRBV19, the J call TRBJ1-2; TRBD1 might be the D (5 bases). The CDR3 totals 13 residues. V was cut by 7 bases and J by 8 bases, with 17 bases left in between. CDR1 and CDR2 from the germline V gene are LNHDA and SQIVND (reference sequence). The CDR3 sequence: CASTNMGLGGYTF. The CDR3 DNA sequence: TGTGCCAGTACAAATATGGGGCTTGGAGGCTACACCTTC.

The table lists this clone with a few counts. V is TRBV27 and J is TRBJ2-5, with TRBD1 matching 9 bases. Losses at the gene ends were 5 bases for V and 4 bases for J; bases not matched to a gene: 8. CDR1 is MNHEY and CDR2 is SMNVEV in the germline V gene (reference sequence). The CDR3 is 15 amino acids. CDR3 sequence: CASSPGQGYSETQYF. The CDR3 DNA follows: TGTGCCAGCAGTCCGGGACAGGGCTATTCAGAGACCCAGTACTTC.

This clone came up a few times. Additional DNA sequences in this sample encode the identical CDR3. The chain joins TRBV19 to TRBJ1-1, with 8 positions matching TRBD1. The V and J ends lost 1 base and 4 bases, in that order; junction bases with no gene match: 5. The CDR3 is 15 amino acids. Germline V gene data show CDR1 as LNHDA and CDR2 as SQIVND (reference sequence). CDR3 amino acids: CASSIGGQGRTEAFF. As DNA, the CDR3 is TGTGCCAGTAGTATAGGCGGACAGGGCCGCACTGAAGCTTTCTTT.

The chain carries TRBV5-1 and TRBJ2-1; 9 nucleotides agree with TRBD2. V lost 4 bases to trimming and J lost 5 bases; unmatched junction nucleotides: 10. Looked up from germline, CDR1 is SGHRS and CDR2 is YFSETQ. CDR3 length: 16 amino acids. The DNA of the CDR3 is TGCGCCAGCAGCGTCCGGGGAGCGGGAGGAGACAATGAGCAGTTCTTC. Encoded protein: CASSVRGAGGDNEQFF.

This rearrangement joins TRBV27 to TRBJ2-6; 8 bases are a match to TRBD1. V shed 0 bases and J 0 bases; nucleotides not matched to a gene: 4. This CDR3 has 18 residues. Germline CDR1 is MNHEY and CDR2 is SMNVEV (reference sequence). The CDR3 nucleotides read TGTGCCAGCAGTTTATCCCCGGGACAGGCCTCTGGGGCCAACGTCCTGACTTTC. The encoded protein is CASSLSPGQASGANVLTF.

This chain uses TRBV18 with TRBJ2-7, with TRBD2 as a possible D gene (5 bases). CDR3 size: 15 residues. The germline V and J ends were trimmed by 3 bases and 2 bases, with 14 bases remaining between them. Germline V gene sequence: CDR1 KGHSH, CDR2 LQKENI. In DNA, the CDR3 is TGTGCCAGCTCACCTATGGCGGGCGCTGCCTACGAGCAGTACTTC. Protein sequence: CASSPMAGAAYEQYF.

This chain uses TRBV18 with TRBJ2-7, with TRBD2 matching over 9 bases. Germline values: CDR1 KGHSH, CDR2 LQKENI. The CDR3 totals 15 residues. J lost 1 base, V lost 5 bases, and 6 bases had no gene match. The CDR3 DNA sequence: TGTGCCAGCTCAGCAGCTAGCGGGGAGTCCTACGAGCAGTACTTC. This translates into CASSAASGESYEQYF. Drawing the rest from reference TRBV18 and TRBJ2-7, the complete variable domain is NAGVMQNPRHLVRRRGQEARLRCSPMKGHSHVYWYRQLPEEGLKFMVYLQKENIIDESGMPKERFSAEFPKEGPSILRIQQVVRGDSAAYFCASSAASGESYEQYFGPGTRLTVT.

The chain uses TRBV2 and TRBJ2-7; D gene unclear. The CDR3 contains 13 residues. Per the germline V gene, CDR1 is SNHLY and CDR2 is FYNNEI. With 6 bases removed from V and 2 bases from J, the gap between germline ends came to 11 bases. CDR3 sequence reads: CASRETVAYEQYF. The CDR3 DNA sequence: TGTGCCAGCAGGGAGACTGTAGCCTACGAGCAGTACTTC.

This chain connects TRBV5-4 to TRBJ1-1; the match to TRBD1 covers 7 bases. Germline CDR1 and CDR2: SGHNT and YYREEE (reference sequence). The J segment lost 3 bases and the V segment lost 4 bases, leaving 6 bases of the junction unmatched. The CDR3 runs 14 residues. The CDR3 nucleotides read TGTGCCAGCAGCCTAACCGGGACAGACACTGAAGCTTTCTTT. Protein: CASSLTGTDTEAFF.

The rearrangement joins TRBV18 to TRBJ2-3; 9 bases agree with TRBD2. This CDR3 contains 17 residues. V shed 3 bases and J 5 bases; nucleotides not matched to a gene: 12. Germline-derived CDR1 and CDR2 are KGHSH and LQKENI. In DNA, the CDR3 is TGTGCCAGCTCACCGTTCGGAGGCGGGAGGGCCTTAGATACGCAGTATTTT. Translation: CASSPFGGGRALDTQYF.

The chain carries TRBV12-3 or TRBV12-4 and TRBJ2-7; TRBD2 matches 7 bases. Trimming took 4 bases from V and 4 from J; bases not matched to a gene: 4. The CDR3 totals 13 residues. Written as DNA, the CDR3 is TGTGCCAGCAGTTCACTAGCGTTGTACGAGCAGTACTTC. Its translation: CASSSLALYEQYF.

This clone was counted a single time. The rearrangement joins TRBV19 to TRBJ2-3; D possibly corresponds to TRBD2 (5 bases). This CDR3 spans 13 amino acids. Trimming stripped 8 bases from V and 0 bases from J, with 9 bases between. Germline CDR1 reads LNHDA; CDR2 reads SQIVND (reference sequence). CDR3 DNA: TGTGCCAGTCTCGGGGTTAGCACAGATACGCAGTATTTT. It specifies CASLGVSTDTQYF. The full variable domain, rest sourced from reference TRBV19 and TRBJ2-3, is DGGITQSPKYLFRKEGQNVTLSCEQNLNHDAMYWYRQDPGQGLRLIYYSQIVNDFQKGDIAEGYSVSREKKESFPLTVTSAQKNPTAFYLCASLGVSTDTQYFGPGTRLTVL.

This clone was observed a few times. This rearrangement joins TRBV4-2 to TRBJ2-6; the match to TRBD1 covers 9 bases. The CDR3 is made up of 17 amino acids. With 4 bases clipped from V and 0 bases from J, the junction kept 4 bases outside the gene matches. Germline-derived CDR1 and CDR2 are LGHNA and YNFKEQ. DNA of the CDR3: TGTGCCAGCAGCCCCGGGACAGGGAGCTCTGGGGCCAACGTCCTGACTTTC. Its translation: CASSPGTGSSGANVLTF.

This clone has a count of ten or more. The chain employs TRBV19 and TRBJ1-2; 7 bases agree with TRBD1. This CDR3 is built from 16 residues. Unmatched junction bases numbered 12, after V lost 4 bases and J lost 4 bases. The germline CDR1 and CDR2 sequences are LNHDA and SQIVND (reference sequence). The CDR3 nucleotides read TGTGCCAGTAGTACCCCCCCGGGACAGCGAGGCTATGGCTACACCTTC. Its translation: CASSTPPGQRGYGYTF.

The chain employs TRBV2 and TRBJ1-5, with D possibly matching TRBD1 (6 bases). Germline CDR1 reads SNHLY; CDR2 reads FYNNEI. This CDR3 region has 15 residues. V lost 3 bases and J 1 base, leaving 10 bases between the germline ends. The CDR3 bases are TGTGCCAGCAGTGACTCTGGACAGAGCAATCAGCCCCAGCATTTT. Protein sequence: CASSDSGQSNQPQHF.

This chain connects TRBV7-9 to TRBJ1-1; D uncertain. V dropped 3 bases and J dropped 6 bases, with 5 bases sitting between them. Germline loops: CDR1 SEHNR, CDR2 FQNEAQ (reference sequence). This CDR3 spans 11 amino acids. The CDR3 DNA is TGTGCCAGCAGCTTTCTCCCTGAAGCTTTCTTT. It specifies CASSFLPEAFF.

The rearrangement joins TRBV7-2 to TRBJ2-5, with 7 bases matching TRBD1. The CDR3 runs to 15 residues. Germline V gene data show CDR1 as SGHTA and CDR2 as FQGNSA. Unmatched junction bases numbered 8, after V lost 5 bases and J lost 2 bases. The CDR3 nucleotides read TGTGCCAGCAGCGCCCGACAGGGCCCTCAAGAGACCCAGTACTTC. Translated, it gives CASSARQGPQETQYF.

V is TRBV3-1 (or the pseudogene TRBV3-2) and J is TRBJ2-5; 8 bases match TRBD2. The CDR3 runs to 15 residues. V was pared by 1 base and J by 5 bases, with 6 bases of the junction left unmatched. Per the germline V gene, CDR1 is LGHDT and CDR2 is YNNKEL (reference sequence). CDR3 sequence: CASSQVTGGRETQYF. DNA of the CDR3: TGTGCCAGCAGCCAAGTCACGGGGGGGCGGGAGACCCAGTACTTC.

This clone was counted a few times. This chain links TRBV5-6 with TRBJ1-2; tentative D call: TRBD1 (5 bases). V was cut by 4 bases and J by 5 bases, with 18 bases left in between. This CDR3 comprises 15 residues. Per the germline V gene, CDR1 is SGHDT and CDR2 is YYEEEE. Here the CDR3 reads CASSRQLSSVYGYTF. The CDR3, as DNA: TGTGCCAGCAGCCGACAGCTATCGTCCGTGTATGGCTACACCTTC.

This rearrangement joins TRBV10-3 to TRBJ2-5, with 9 bases lining up with TRBD1. Looked up from germline, CDR1 is ENHRY and CDR2 is SYGVKD. This CDR3 is 14 amino acids long. The trim removed 11 bases at V and 4 bases at J, leaving 11 bases unmatched. The CDR3 nucleotides are TGTGCCGCTCGACAGGGGGTAGATGGAGAGACCCAGTACTTC. Translating gives CAARQGVDGETQYF.